These T cell receptor beta chains were read from a single sample in a study of OX40 agonist ivuxolimab in advanced cancers. The protocol was immunoSEQ multiplex PCR, while the TCRdb copy is restricted to in-frame clones and leaves out a portion. This table holds approximately 72,000 clones, roughly 84% found once. The sequenced sample was CD4+ or CD8+ T cells sorted from blood, obtained in a trial of the OX40 agonist ivuxolimab. The origin of the receptors is an adult with an advanced solid tumor such as melanoma, head and neck, liver or kidney cancer. The CDR3 runs from the conserved cysteine through the conserved F or W. Clone size appears in some rows only: once, few, many, or a class for an expanded clone.

TRBV5-1	TRBJ2-7	-	CASSISGLSYEQYF
TRBV5-6	TRBJ2-3	-	CASSFYRGLTDTQYF
TRBV5-6	TRBJ1-1	-	CASSPRGNTEAFF
TRBV7-2	TRBJ1-2	-	CASSLAVAGYTF
TRBV4-1	TRBJ2-7	-	CASSQVPGLNSYEQYF
TRBV7-3	TRBJ2-7	once	CASSPGFGYEQYF
TRBV11-3	TRBJ2-5	few	CASSTRTRQETQYF
TRBV28	TRBJ2-7	few	CASSLWDGAYEQYF
TRBV5-4	TRBJ2-7	-	CASSWAGQIGEQYF
TRBV29-1	TRBJ2-1	-	CSVGGSRRVNEQFF
TRBV28	TRBJ2-7	-	CASSNYEQYF
TRBV5-1	TRBJ1-4	-	CASSLGQGIEKLFF
TRBV7-2	TRBJ1-1	-	CASSSRPASNTEAFF
TRBV5-1	TRBJ2-3	once	CASSLETGGQTQYF
TRBV2	TRBJ2-3	medium-sized	CASSPLPPTQYF
TRBV19	TRBJ1-1	-	CASRFRDSEAFF
TRBV10-3	TRBJ2-3	-	CAMAGEGGPTDTQYF
TRBV19	TRBJ1-1	-	CASLPRTDKNTEAFF
TRBV7-2	TRBJ2-7	once	CASSLADRDYEQYF
TRBV10-3	TRBJ2-3	-	CAISEFLRRSSTDTQYF
TRBV10-3	TRBJ2-5	-	CAISEGTRAMYQETQYF
TRBV9	TRBJ2-7	-	CASTPTDRSTYEQYF
TRBV7-2	TRBJ1-2	-	CASSRPGYGYTF
TRBV28	TRBJ2-7	-	CASTRGREQYF
TRBV10-3	TRBJ2-2	-	CAISQTGTNTGELFF
TRBV29-1	TRBJ2-2	many	CSVVRGSTGELFF
TRBV11-2	TRBJ1-1	-	CASSLGDRGTEAFF
TRBV19	TRBJ1-5	-	CASSGQRGQPQHF
TRBV30	TRBJ2-3	-	CAWTPRTSGTDTQYF
TRBV30	TRBJ1-2	-	CAWTRLRGSGYGYTF
TRBV14	TRBJ2-1	many	CASSQDIRSGWGNEQFF
TRBV6-1	TRBJ2-1	-	CASSKRETWGNEQFF
TRBV18	TRBJ1-4	once	CASSPPLTAHNEKLFF
TRBV11-2	TRBJ2-7	-	CASSLSSVSYEQYF
TRBV28	TRBJ2-7	-	CASTSPLTRRASSYEQYF
TRBV30	TRBJ2-5	-	CAWSIQGGETQYF
TRBV18	TRBJ2-1	once	CASSWASSRDEQFF
TRBV28	TRBJ2-5	-	CASYTTGIQETQYF
TRBV28	TRBJ2-7	-	CASRFSIIQGYEQYF
TRBV7-6	TRBJ2-7	-	CASSLASGFYEQYF
TRBV25-1	TRBJ1-5	-	CASSEYGEDQPQHF
TRBV7-2	TRBJ1-2	-	CASSQGLRDGYTF
TRBV7-7	TRBJ2-7	-	CASSYEQYF
TRBV7-9	TRBJ2-5	-	CASSLGHLATGYF
TRBV9	TRBJ2-7	-	CASSVTGTTYEQYF
TRBV5-6	TRBJ1-3	-	CASSPRGYSGNTIYF
TRBV11-2	TRBJ1-1	-	CASTLTTVNTEAFF
TRBV7-2	TRBJ2-7	medium-sized	CASSSYYEQYF
TRBV5-4	TRBJ2-6	-	CASSIQYSGANVLTF
TRBV6-6	TRBJ1-3	-	CASSYSAGNTIYF
TRBV7-9	TRBJ2-7	-	CASSLATNYEQYF
TRBV10-3	TRBJ2-2	-	CAISESIRTIATGELFF
TRBV2	TRBJ1-5	-	CASSDGGREGAQHF
TRBV7-2	TRBJ2-2	-	CASSLADANTGELFF